This T cell receptor (beta chain) stems from a study of low-dose radiotherapy and immunotherapy resistance in tumors (dated by TCRdb to 2022 to 2024). About the investigation overall: Cohort 1 received 0.5 Gy per fraction every 2 weeks, with a prescribed total PTV dose of 6.5 Gy. Eight patients were included in the translational analysis, namely three from the first dose cohort plus the first five from the second dose cohort. Aspirin 300 mg was taken orally once daily by patients for four cycles, starting on cycle 1 day 1. No randomization into treatment groups was done for the people taking part in the trial. Nivolumab was administered intravenously as a 240 mg flat dose every two weeks, and ipilimumab was administered intravenously at 1 mg/kg every six weeks. Intravenous cyclophosphamide at 200 mg/m2 was administered every two weeks, one day ahead of each radiation and immunotherapy administration. Cohort 2 received 1 Gy per fraction every two weeks, with a total of 13 Gy over 26 weeks.

The time point tag for this specimen amounts to: before trial treatment. The donors came from RACIN, which was a single-arm phase I dose-escalation trial that paired nivolumab and ipilimumab with aspirin, low-dose cyclophosphamide and low-dose radiotherapy. Patients with advanced, TIL-negative solid tumors were considered eligible. On this clonotype: Its antigen specificity is not known. A far larger clone lies a single base away; this is likely a read error.

The sequencer listed for this sample is Illumina HiSeq 2500. First-strand cDNA was synthesized with Superscript III and a set of TRAV- and TRBV-specific primers, covering both TCRalpha and TCRbeta chains. TCRs were amplified with Phusion for 20 to 25 PCR cycles, with a constant-region primer paired with the adapter attached to the V primers. Amplification of the isolated mRNA was done with the MessageAmp II aRNA Amplification Kit, which involved a roughly 15-hour in vitro transcription at 37 degrees C. mRNA for TCR sequencing was isolated with the Dynabeads mRNA DIRECT Purification Kit. A second roughly 25-cycle Phusion PCR added indexed Illumina adapters, and products were purified with AMPure XP beads. The authors processed their data as follows. Using custom Perl scripts, TCR sequences encoding the same protein were pooled, out-of-frame sequences were removed, and the abundance of each clonotype was computed. Any TCR sequence backed by just one read was left out of the analysis. Among the metrics used to describe the repertoires were Shannon entropy, Gini index, clonality, richness, and the frequency of TCRs shared between repertoires. TCRdb reprocessed the public reads (quality trimming at Q25 with fastp, clone calling with MiXCR) and kept in-frame beta chains. Rows matching on CDR3 protein sequence are summarized as one entry with the most common DNA and genes. The V and J calls and clone size are TCRdb's, not the authors'. This sample is represented by tens of thousands of distinct CDR3 sequences; 18% of them were singletons. Of the sample, over 2.5% is held by the ten largest clones.

Reading from cysteine to phenylalanine, the CDR3 counts 14 amino acids. Solely the CDR3 DNA is kept, with 42 bases framed from the first base. The germline V gene encodes CDR1 SGHDT and CDR2 YYEEEE. The sequence is built from TRBV5-6 and TRBJ2-7, and 8 junction bases match TRBD2. Gene TRBJ2-1 matches the end of the DNA better, so the J call may be wrong. The origin of this receptor is a male donor with prostate cancer. The sequencing here drew on PBMCs, taken before treatment. The CDR3 region: CASSFRGGYNGQFF. The bases read TGTGCCAGCAGCTTCCGGGGGGGCTACAATGGGCAGTTCTTC.